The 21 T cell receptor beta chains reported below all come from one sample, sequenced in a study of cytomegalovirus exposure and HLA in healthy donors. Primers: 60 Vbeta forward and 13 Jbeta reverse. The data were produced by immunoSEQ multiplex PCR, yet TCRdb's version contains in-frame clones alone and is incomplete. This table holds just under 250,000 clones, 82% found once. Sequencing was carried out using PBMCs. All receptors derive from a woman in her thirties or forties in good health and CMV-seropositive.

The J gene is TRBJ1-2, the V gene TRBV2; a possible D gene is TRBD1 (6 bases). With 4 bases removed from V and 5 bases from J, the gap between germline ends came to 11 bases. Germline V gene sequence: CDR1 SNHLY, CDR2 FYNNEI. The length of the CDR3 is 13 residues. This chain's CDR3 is CASSVGGRYGYTF. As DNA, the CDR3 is TGTGCCAGCAGTGTGGGGGGGCGTTATGGCTACACCTTC.

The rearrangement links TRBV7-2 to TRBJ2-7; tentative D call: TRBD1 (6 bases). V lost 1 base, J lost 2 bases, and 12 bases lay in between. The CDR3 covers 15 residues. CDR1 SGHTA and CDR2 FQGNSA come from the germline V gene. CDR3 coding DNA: TGTGCCAGCAGCTTAGGGACAGTAAAAACCTACGAGCAGTACTTC. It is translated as CASSLGTVKTYEQYF.

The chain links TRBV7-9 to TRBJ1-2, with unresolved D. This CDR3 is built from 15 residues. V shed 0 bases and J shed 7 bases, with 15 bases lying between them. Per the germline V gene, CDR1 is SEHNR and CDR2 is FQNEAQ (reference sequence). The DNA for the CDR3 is TGTGCCAGCAGCTTAGCTTCACAGTTTGAAGGTGGCTACACCTTC. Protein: CASSLASQFEGGYTF.

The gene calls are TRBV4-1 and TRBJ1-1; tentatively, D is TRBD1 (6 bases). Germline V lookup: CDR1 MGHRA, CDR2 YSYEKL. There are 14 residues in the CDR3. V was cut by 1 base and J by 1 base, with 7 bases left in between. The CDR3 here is CASSQVGGNTEAFF. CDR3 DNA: TGCGCCAGCAGCCAAGTAGGGGGGAACACTGAAGCTTTCTTT.

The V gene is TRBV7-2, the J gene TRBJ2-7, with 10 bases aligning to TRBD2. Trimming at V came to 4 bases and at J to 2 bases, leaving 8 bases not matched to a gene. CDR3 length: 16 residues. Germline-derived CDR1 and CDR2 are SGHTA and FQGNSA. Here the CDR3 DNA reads TGTGCCAGCAGCTCAGTGGTGACTAGCGGGCCCTACGAGCAGTACTTC. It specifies CASSSVVTSGPYEQYF.

The CDR3 sequence: CASSPRGLAISDEQFF. The CDR3 nucleotides are TGTGCCAGCAGCCCCCGCGGACTAGCGATTTCCGATGAGCAGTTCTTC. The J gene is TRBJ2-1, the V gene TRBV9, with 9 bases fitting TRBD2. The junction had 13 bases not matched to a gene; V was cut back by 4 bases and J by 8 bases. The CDR3 sequence is 16 residues long. CDR1 is SGDLS, CDR2 YYNGEE, per germline.

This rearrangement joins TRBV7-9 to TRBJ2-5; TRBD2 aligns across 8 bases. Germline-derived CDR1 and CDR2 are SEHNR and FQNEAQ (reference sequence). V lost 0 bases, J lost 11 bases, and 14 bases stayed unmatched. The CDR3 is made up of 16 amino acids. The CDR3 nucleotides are TGTGCCAGCAGCTTAGCTACTAGCGGAGTCCTACGGGAGCAGTACTTC. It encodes CASSLATSGVLREQYF.

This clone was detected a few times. The CDR3 loop is CASTRTGSSEKLFF. CDR3 in DNA: TGCGCCAGCACCAGGACAGGGAGTTCTGAAAAACTGTTTTTT. This chain uses TRBV5-1 with TRBJ1-4; 8 bases are a match to TRBD1. The trim removed 6 bases at V and 7 bases at J, leaving 8 bases unmatched. Germline CDR1 is SGHRS and CDR2 is YFSETQ. The CDR3 is 14 residues long.

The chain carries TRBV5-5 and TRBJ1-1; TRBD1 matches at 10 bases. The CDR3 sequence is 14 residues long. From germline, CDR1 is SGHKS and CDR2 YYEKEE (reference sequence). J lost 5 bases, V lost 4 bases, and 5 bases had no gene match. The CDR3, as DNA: TGTGCCAGCAGCCCGGGACAGGGGAGGACTGAAGCTTTCTTT. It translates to CASSPGQGRTEAFF.

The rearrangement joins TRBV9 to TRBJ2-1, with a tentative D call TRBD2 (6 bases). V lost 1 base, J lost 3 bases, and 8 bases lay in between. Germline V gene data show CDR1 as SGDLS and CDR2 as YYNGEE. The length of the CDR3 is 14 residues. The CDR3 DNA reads TGTGCCAGCAGCGTACGAGCGGGCTACAATGAGCAGTTCTTC. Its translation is CASSVRAGYNEQFF.

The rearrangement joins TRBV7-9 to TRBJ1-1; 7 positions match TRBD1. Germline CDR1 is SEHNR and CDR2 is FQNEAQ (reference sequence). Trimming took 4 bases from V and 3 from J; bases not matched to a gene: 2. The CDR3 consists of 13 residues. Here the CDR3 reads CASSSDRYTEAFF. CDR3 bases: TGTGCCAGCAGCTCGGACAGGTACACTGAAGCTTTCTTT.

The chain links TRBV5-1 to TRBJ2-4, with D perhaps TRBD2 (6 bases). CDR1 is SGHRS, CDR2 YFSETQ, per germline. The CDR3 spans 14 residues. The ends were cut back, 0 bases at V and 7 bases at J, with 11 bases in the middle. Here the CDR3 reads CASSLEEGVNIQYF. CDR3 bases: TGCGCCAGCAGCTTGGAGGAGGGAGTGAACATTCAGTACTTC.

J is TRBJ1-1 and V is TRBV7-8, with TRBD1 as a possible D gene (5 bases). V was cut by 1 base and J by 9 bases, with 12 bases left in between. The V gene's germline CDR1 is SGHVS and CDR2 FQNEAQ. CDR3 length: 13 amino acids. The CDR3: CASSLDAGGKAFF. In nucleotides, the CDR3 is TGTGCCAGCAGCTTAGATGCGGGGGGGAAAGCTTTCTTT. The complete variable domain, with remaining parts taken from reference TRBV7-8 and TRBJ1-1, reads GAGVSQSPRYKVAKRGQDVALRCDPISGHVSLFWYQQALGQGPEFLTYFQNEAQLDKSGLPSDRFFAERPEGSVSTLKIQRTQQEDSAVYLCASSLDAGGKAFFGQGTRLTVV.

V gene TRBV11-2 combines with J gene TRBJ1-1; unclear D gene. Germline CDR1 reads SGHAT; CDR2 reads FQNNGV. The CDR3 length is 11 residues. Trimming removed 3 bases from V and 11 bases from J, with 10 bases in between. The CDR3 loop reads CASSFIGKAFF. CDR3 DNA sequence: TGTGCCAGCAGCTTTATCGGGAAGGCTTTCTTT.

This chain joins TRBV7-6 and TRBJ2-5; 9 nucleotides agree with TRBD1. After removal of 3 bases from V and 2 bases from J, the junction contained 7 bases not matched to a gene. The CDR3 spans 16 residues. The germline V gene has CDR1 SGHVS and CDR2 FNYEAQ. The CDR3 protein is CASSFWGQGGQETQYF. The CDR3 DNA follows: TGTGCCAGCAGCTTTTGGGGACAGGGAGGTCAAGAGACCCAGTACTTC.

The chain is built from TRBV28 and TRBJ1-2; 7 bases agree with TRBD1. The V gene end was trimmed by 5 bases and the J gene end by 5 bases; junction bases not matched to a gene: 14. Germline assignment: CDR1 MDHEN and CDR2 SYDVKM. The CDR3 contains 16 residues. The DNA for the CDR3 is TGTGCCAGCAGTATTCCGGGGGCAGGGGGTTTATATGGCTACACCTTC. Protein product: CASSIPGAGGLYGYTF.

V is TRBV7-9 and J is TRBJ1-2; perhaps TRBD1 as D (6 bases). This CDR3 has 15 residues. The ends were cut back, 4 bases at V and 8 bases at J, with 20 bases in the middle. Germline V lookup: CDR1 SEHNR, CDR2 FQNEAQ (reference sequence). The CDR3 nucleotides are TGTGCCAGCAGCTACCAACGAACAGGGCTTGGAGGCTACACCTTC. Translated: CASSYQRTGLGGYTF.

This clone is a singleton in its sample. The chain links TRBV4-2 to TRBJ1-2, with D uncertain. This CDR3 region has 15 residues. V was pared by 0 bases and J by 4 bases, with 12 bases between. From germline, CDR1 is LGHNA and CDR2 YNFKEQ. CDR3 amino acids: CASSQDEQTFYGYTF. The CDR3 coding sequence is TGTGCCAGCAGCCAAGATGAACAGACCTTCTATGGCTACACCTTC.

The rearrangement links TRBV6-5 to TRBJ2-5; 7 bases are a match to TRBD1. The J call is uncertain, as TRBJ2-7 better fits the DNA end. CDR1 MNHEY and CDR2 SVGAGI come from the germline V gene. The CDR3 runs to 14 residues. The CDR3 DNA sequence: TGTGCCAGCAGTTACTCGGACAGGCCCTACGAGCAGTACTTC. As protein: CASSYSDRPYEQYF.

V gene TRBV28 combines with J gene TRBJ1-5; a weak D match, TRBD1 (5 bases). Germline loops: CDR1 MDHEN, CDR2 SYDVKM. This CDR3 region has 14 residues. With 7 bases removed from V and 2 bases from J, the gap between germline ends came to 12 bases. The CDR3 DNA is TGTGCCAGCACAGGGATTTTCGGCAATCAGCCCCAGCATTTT. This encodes CASTGIFGNQPQHF.

CDR3 DNA: TGTGCCAGCAGCCTGGTTCGCGGGTTTAACACTGAAGCTTTCTTT. Encoded protein: CASSLVRGFNTEAFF. The rearrangement links TRBV5-5 to TRBJ1-1; D gene uncertain. Germline values: CDR1 SGHKS, CDR2 YYEKEE (reference sequence). The CDR3 loop spans 15 amino acids. Trimming removed 4 bases at V and 2 bases at J, with 15 bases between. The whole variable domain, remainder taken from reference TRBV5-5 and TRBJ1-1, is DAGVTQSPTHLIKTRGQQVTLRCSPISGHKSVSWYQQVLGQGPQFIFQYYEKEERGRGNFPDRFSARQFPNYSSELNVNALLLGDSALYLCASSLVRGFNTEAFFGQGTRLTVV.